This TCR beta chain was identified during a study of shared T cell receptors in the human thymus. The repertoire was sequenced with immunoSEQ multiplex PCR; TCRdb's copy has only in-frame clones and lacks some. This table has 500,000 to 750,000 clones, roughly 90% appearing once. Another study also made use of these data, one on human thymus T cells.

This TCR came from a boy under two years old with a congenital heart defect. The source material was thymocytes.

The CDR3 here is CASSPGHSYEQYF. In nucleotides, the CDR3 is TGTGCCAGCAGCCCAGGACACTCCTACGAGCAGTACTTC. V is TRBV7-6 and J is TRBJ2-7, with a tentative D call TRBD1 (5 bases). Germline V gives CDR1 SGHVS, CDR2 FNYEAQ. V dropped 5 bases and J dropped 0 bases, with 8 bases sitting between them. CDR3 length equals 13 residues.